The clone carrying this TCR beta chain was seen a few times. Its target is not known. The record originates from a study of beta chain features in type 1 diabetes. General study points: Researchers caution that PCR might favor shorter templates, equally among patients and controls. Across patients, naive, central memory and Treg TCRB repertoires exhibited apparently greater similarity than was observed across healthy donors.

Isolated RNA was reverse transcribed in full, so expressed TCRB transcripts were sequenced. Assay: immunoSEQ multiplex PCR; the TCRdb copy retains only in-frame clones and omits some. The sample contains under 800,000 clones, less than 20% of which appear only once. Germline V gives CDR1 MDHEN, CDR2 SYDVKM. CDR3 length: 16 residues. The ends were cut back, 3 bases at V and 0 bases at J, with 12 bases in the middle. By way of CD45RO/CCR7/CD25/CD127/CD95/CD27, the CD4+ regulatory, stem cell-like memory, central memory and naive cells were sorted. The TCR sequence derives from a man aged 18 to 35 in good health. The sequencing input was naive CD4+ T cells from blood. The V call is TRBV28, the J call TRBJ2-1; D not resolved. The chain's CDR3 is CASSFDSLSSYNEQFF. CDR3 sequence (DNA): TGTGCCAGCAGTTTCGACTCCCTGAGCTCCTACAATGAGCAGTTCTTC.